The 30 T cell receptor beta chains reported below all come from one sample, sequenced in a study of T cells after yellow fever vaccination. Each CDR3 protein gets one entry after TCRdb re-called the 5' RACE reads with MiXCR. The sample consists of roughly 520,000 distinct CDR3 sequences, less than 25% of them appearing once. The sequencing here drew on PBMCs, taken more than 20 days after the first yellow fever vaccination. The receptors come from a young man who received the YFV17D yellow fever vaccine.

The chain uses TRBV7-2 and TRBJ1-4; D is possibly TRBD1 (5 bases). V was pared by 0 bases and J by 3 bases, with 8 bases between. The length of the CDR3 is 15 residues. Germline V gene sequence: CDR1 SGHTA, CDR2 FQGNSA. This CDR3 reads CASSLARRANEKLFF. DNA of the CDR3: TGTGCCAGCAGCTTAGCGCGCAGGGCTAATGAAAAACTGTTTTTT.

This clonotype has a handful of counts. The chain is built from TRBV10-3 and TRBJ1-1; D gene unclear. Germline CDR1 reads ENHRY; CDR2 reads SYGVKD. This CDR3 is built from 12 residues. The V end was cut by 2 bases, the J end by 8 bases, with 9 bases between. The CDR3 is CAISETPPEAFF. CDR3 DNA: TGTGCCATCAGTGAGACCCCTCCCGAAGCTTTCTTT.

This rearrangement joins TRBV6-5 to TRBJ1-6; 7 nucleotides line up with TRBD1. This CDR3 region has 16 residues. Germline CDR1 MNHEY, CDR2 SVGAGI. J was trimmed by 8 bases and V by 6 bases; bases with no gene match: 13. The CDR3 nucleotides read TGTGCCAGCAGACTCAAGGGGGCGCGGGGCGATTCACCCCTCCACTTT. Amino acids: CASRLKGARGDSPLHF.

V and J are TRBV5-4 and TRBJ1-1; no clear D gene. V gave up 1 base and J gave up 0 bases, with 19 bases separating them. From germline, CDR1 is SGHNT and CDR2 YYREEE (reference sequence). The CDR3 contains 18 residues. Written as DNA, the CDR3 is TGTGCCAGCAGCTTGCTGGGAGGGTCTAAGATATTGAACACTGAAGCTTTCTTT. Its translation is CASSLLGGSKILNTEAFF.

This clonotype came up a few times. V and J are TRBV10-3 and TRBJ1-5; the D gene is possibly TRBD1 (6 bases). V gave up 3 bases and J gave up 0 bases, with 12 bases separating them. The CDR3 spans 16 residues. Germline CDR1 reads ENHRY; CDR2 reads SYGVKD. The CDR3 coding sequence is TGTGCCATCAGTGACAGGGGCCGTAGTAGCAATCAGCCCCAGCATTTT. Protein sequence: CAISDRGRSSNQPQHF.

The chain recombines TRBV27 with TRBJ2-3; D remains ambiguous. The CDR3 runs 12 residues. V shed 4 bases and J shed 6 bases, with 8 bases lying between them. Per the germline V gene, CDR1 is MNHEY and CDR2 is SMNVEV (reference sequence). The CDR3 reads CASSSVRDTQYF. CDR3 in DNA: TGTGCCAGCAGTTCAGTTAGGGATACGCAGTATTTT.

This clonotype was observed a handful of times. This chain connects TRBV3-1 to TRBJ2-6; 8 bases are a match to TRBD1. The CDR3 extends over 15 amino acids. The V gene's germline CDR1 is LGHDT and CDR2 YNNKEL (reference sequence). With V trimmed by 5 bases and J by 4 bases, 4 bases remained unmatched. The CDR3 is CASSARGLGANVLTF. CDR3 in DNA: TGTGCCAGCAGCGCCAGGGGGCTGGGGGCCAACGTCCTGACTTTC.

The chain employs TRBV5-8 and TRBJ2-7, with D hard to call. The V end lost 5 bases, the J end lost 0 bases, and 12 bases lay between the germline ends. The germline gives CDR1 SGHTS, CDR2 YDEGEE. The CDR3 contains 14 residues. The CDR3: CASRSWLLSYEQYV. The CDR3 coding sequence is TGTGCCAGCAGGTCCTGGCTCCTCTCCTACGAGCAGTACGTC.

The V and J genes are TRBV18 and TRBJ2-3; D is undetermined. V was pared by 5 bases and J by 3 bases, with 15 bases between. The CDR3 loop spans 15 amino acids. Germline V gene lookup returns CDR1 KGHSH and CDR2 LQKENI. The CDR3, as DNA: TGTGCCAGCTCAGACGGGTCCCCTTTAACAGATACGCAGTATTTT. It yields the protein CASSDGSPLTDTQYF.

This clonotype has just a few counts. V and J are TRBV18 and TRBJ2-6, with 8 bases matching TRBD1. The ends lost 6 bases at V and 2 bases at J; junction bases unmatched: 6. CDR1 and CDR2 from the germline V gene are KGHSH and LQKENI. The CDR3 consists of 16 residues. The CDR3 region is CASSGQTGAGANVLTF. The CDR3 DNA reads as TGTGCCAGCTCTGGCCAGACAGGGGCTGGGGCCAACGTCCTGACTTTC.

The gene calls are TRBV6-5 and TRBJ2-7; D may correspond to TRBD1 or TRBD2 (5 bases each). V was pared by 2 bases and J by 2 bases, with 10 bases between. This CDR3 is 14 amino acids long. The germline gives CDR1 MNHEY, CDR2 SVGAGI. The CDR3 protein is CASSYGGRPYEQYF. The DNA for the CDR3 is TGTGCCAGCAGTTACGGGGGACGGCCCTACGAGCAGTACTTC.

This clonotype was seen more than once but under ten times. The chain uses TRBV12-3 or TRBV12-4 and TRBJ2-7; 12 positions match TRBD2. The CDR3 runs to 16 residues. Trimming took 2 bases from V and 4 from J; bases not matched to a gene: 6. The CDR3 sequence is CASSLSTLAGGYEQYF. In DNA, the CDR3 is TGTGCCAGCAGTTTATCAACCCTAGCGGGGGGGTACGAGCAGTACTTC.

There are a few counts of this clonotype. The chain has TRBV20-1 and TRBJ1-5, with D maybe TRBD1 (6 bases). The CDR3 runs 14 residues. V was shortened by 0 bases and J by 6 bases, with 12 bases between the two germline ends. The germline V gene has CDR1 DFQATT and CDR2 SNEGSKA (reference sequence). The CDR3 region is CSARDLRGLQPQHF. CDR3 sequence (DNA): TGCAGTGCTAGAGATCTCAGGGGCCTTCAGCCCCAGCATTTT.

V usage is TRBV7-9 and J usage is TRBJ2-5; 10 bases map to TRBD2. The trim removed 5 bases at V and 5 bases at J, leaving 14 bases unmatched. Germline CDR1 and CDR2: SEHNR and FQNEAQ (reference sequence). This CDR3 contains 17 residues. As DNA, the CDR3 is TGTGCCAGCAGCCATAGGACGAGCGGGGGGGAGGAGGAGACCCAGTACTTC. It is translated as CASSHRTSGGEEETQYF.

J is TRBJ2-3 and V is TRBV27, with a possible D match to TRBD2 (7 bases). CDR1 MNHEY and CDR2 SMNVEV come from the germline V gene (reference sequence). The CDR3 is 14 amino acids. Trimming removed 8 bases at V and 8 bases at J, with 20 bases between. The CDR3: CASSQRGAGVTQYF. CDR3 DNA sequence: TGTGCCAGCTCCCAACGGGGGGCAGGGGTTACGCAGTATTTT.

This clonotype was counted between two and nine times. The gene calls are TRBV5-8 and TRBJ1-4; TRBD1 aligns across 7 bases. V shed 4 bases and J 10 bases; nucleotides not matched to a gene: 7. This CDR3 has 13 residues. Looked up from germline, CDR1 is SGHTS and CDR2 is YDEGEE. The CDR3: CASSLTGAAKLFF. The CDR3 DNA follows: TGTGCCAGCAGCCTCACAGGGGCGGCAAAACTGTTTTTT.

This clonotype was counted many times. The chain links TRBV2 to TRBJ1-3, with D perhaps TRBD1 (5 bases). V lost 5 bases and J lost 4, with 15 bases in between. The CDR3 loop spans 15 amino acids. Germline assignment: CDR1 SNHLY and CDR2 FYNNEI. This chain's CDR3 is CASSRDSYAGNTIYF. The CDR3 region has the DNA TGTGCCAGCAGTCGAGACAGTTATGCAGGAAACACCATATATTTT.

The chain links TRBV7-9 to TRBJ2-7, with a tentative D call TRBD2 (6 bases). The CDR3 length is 13 residues. The V end lost 6 bases, the J end lost 3 bases, and 12 bases lay between the germline ends. The germline V gene encodes CDR1 SEHNR and CDR2 FQNEAQ (reference sequence). CDR3 region: CASSLGGGYEQYV. The CDR3 DNA follows: TGTGCCAGCAGTTTGGGAGGAGGCTACGAGCAGTACGTC.

V is TRBV6-2 or TRBV6-3 and J is TRBJ1-1; D uncertain. The CDR3 consists of 16 residues. Looked up from germline, CDR1 is MNHEY and CDR2 is SVGEGT. V was trimmed by 2 bases and J by 4 bases, leaving 17 bases between them. The DNA for the CDR3 is TGTGCCAGCAGTTACGATGGTGGAAGGGTGGGCACTGAAGCTTTCTTT. Residues: CASSYDGGRVGTEAFF.

The chain uses TRBV4-1 and TRBJ2-3, with TRBD2 matching 9 bases. This CDR3 region has 21 residues. J lost 1 base, V lost 0 bases, and 17 bases had no gene match. Germline CDR1 and CDR2: MGHRA and YSYEKL. CDR3 protein: CASSQEVGSLLAGDRTDTQYF. In DNA, the CDR3 is TGCGCCAGCAGCCAAGAAGTAGGCAGTCTTTTAGCGGGGGACCGCACAGATACGCAGTATTTT.

The chain links TRBV7-2 to TRBJ2-1; 14 bases are a match to TRBD2. Germline CDR1 and CDR2: SGHTA and FQGNSA. Trimming cost V 5 bases and J 6 bases; bases outside gene matches: 6. CDR3 length: 16 amino acids. CDR3 sequence: CASSPTGTSGGNEQFF. The DNA of the CDR3 is TGTGCCAGCAGCCCAACCGGGACTAGCGGGGGCAATGAGCAGTTCTTC.

In this sample, this clonotype turned up a few times. The chain carries TRBV27 and TRBJ1-6; weak D call: TRBD1 (6 bases). Germline V gene data show CDR1 as MNHEY and CDR2 as SMNVEV (reference sequence). CDR3 size: 17 residues. V lost 8 bases, J lost 0 bases, and 17 bases lay in between. The CDR3 here is CASGQGPLSSYNSPLHF. The CDR3 DNA is TGTGCCAGCGGGCAGGGGCCCTTGAGCTCCTATAATTCACCCCTCCACTTT.

The chain couples TRBV12-3 or TRBV12-4 to TRBJ1-3, with D possibly matching TRBD1 (6 bases). V was shortened by 5 bases and J by 0 bases, with 11 bases between the two germline ends. This CDR3 is built from 15 residues. The CDR3 nucleotides read TGTGCCAGCAGTAAGGACAGCCTCTCTGGAAACACCATATATTTT. Its translation is CASSKDSLSGNTIYF.

The rearrangement joins TRBV4-3 to TRBJ1-5; 9 nucleotides match TRBD1. Germline V gene sequence: CDR1 LGHNA, CDR2 YSLEER. This CDR3 comprises 15 residues. Trimming took 0 bases from V and 11 from J; bases not matched to a gene: 8. Here the CDR3 DNA reads TGCGCCAGCAGCCAAGAGACCACAGGGGGCCAGGCCCAGCATTTT. Protein product: CASSQETTGGQAQHF.

V is TRBV30 and J is TRBJ1-2; D is uncertain. V lost 7 bases and J lost 5, with 11 bases in between. The CDR3 is 11 residues long. The germline CDR1 and CDR2 sequences are GTSNPN and SVGIG (reference sequence). DNA of the CDR3: TGTGCCTCCCCTCTTGGGTATGGCTACACCTTC. The encoded protein is CASPLGYGYTF.

This clonotype was seen a few times. This chain connects TRBV7-6 to TRBJ2-1, with 8 nucleotides matching TRBD1. The J segment lost 6 bases and the V segment lost 8 bases, leaving 0 bases of the junction unmatched. The CDR3 runs 11 residues. Germline V gives CDR1 SGHVS, CDR2 FNYEAQ. The CDR3 protein is CASGQGNEQFF. DNA of the CDR3: TGTGCCAGCGGACAGGGCAATGAGCAGTTCTTC.

The rearrangement links TRBV12-3 or TRBV12-4 to TRBJ1-1; D might be TRBD1 (5 bases). V was shortened by 4 bases and J by 6 bases, with 15 bases between the two germline ends. The CDR3 extends over 14 amino acids. CDR3 coding DNA: TGTGCCAGCAGTTGGGCCGGAGGGGCGGCTGAAGCTTTCTTT. It is translated as CASSWAGGAAEAFF.

This sequence joins TRBV4-1 and TRBJ1-5, with a possible D match to TRBD1 (6 bases). The CDR3 is made up of 17 amino acids. Trimming left V 5 bases short and J 0 bases short, with 17 bases between. In germline, CDR1 is MGHRA, CDR2 YSYEKL. CDR3 DNA: TGCGCCAGCAGCATCCGTCCAGGGGAGTATAGCAATCAGCCCCAGCATTTT. Translating it yields CASSIRPGEYSNQPQHF.

The CDR3 sequence: CASSARDRANTGELFF. CDR3 nucleotide sequence: TGCGCCAGCAGCGCCAGGGACAGGGCTAACACCGGGGAGCTGTTTTTT. This chain joins TRBV5-1 and TRBJ2-2; TRBD1 agrees at 9 bases. This CDR3 comprises 16 residues. CDR1 and CDR2 (germline): SGHRS, YFSETQ. The trim removed 4 bases at V and 2 bases at J, leaving 6 bases unmatched.

This clonotype was found a few times. This chain uses TRBV5-1 with TRBJ2-1; TRBD1 matches at 7 bases. The V gene's germline CDR1 is SGHRS and CDR2 YFSETQ. V shed 4 bases, J shed 8 bases, and the junction held 9 bases outside the gene matches. The CDR3 is 14 residues long. DNA of the CDR3: TGCGCCAGCAGCGCCGCGGACAGGCGAGATGAGCAGTTCTTC. It encodes CASSAADRRDEQFF.